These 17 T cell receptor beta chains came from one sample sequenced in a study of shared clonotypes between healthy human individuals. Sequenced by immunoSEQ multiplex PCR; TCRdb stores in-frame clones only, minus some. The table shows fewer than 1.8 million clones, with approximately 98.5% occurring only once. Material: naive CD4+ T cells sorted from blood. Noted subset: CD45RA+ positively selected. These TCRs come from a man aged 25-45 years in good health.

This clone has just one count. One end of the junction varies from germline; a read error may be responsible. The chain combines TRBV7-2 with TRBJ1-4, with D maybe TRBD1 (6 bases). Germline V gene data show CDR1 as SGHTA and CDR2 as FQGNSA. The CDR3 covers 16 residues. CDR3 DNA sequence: TGTGCCCGCAGCCGGGGGGCGGGGGCGACTAATGAAAAACTGTTTTTT. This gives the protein CARSRGAGATNEKLFF.

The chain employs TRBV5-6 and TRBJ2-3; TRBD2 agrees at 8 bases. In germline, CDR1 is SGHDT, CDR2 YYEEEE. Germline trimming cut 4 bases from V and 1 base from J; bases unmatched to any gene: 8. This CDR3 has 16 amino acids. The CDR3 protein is CASSPGTGRGTDTQYF. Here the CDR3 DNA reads TGTGCCAGCAGCCCGGGGACCGGGAGGGGCACAGATACGCAGTATTTT.

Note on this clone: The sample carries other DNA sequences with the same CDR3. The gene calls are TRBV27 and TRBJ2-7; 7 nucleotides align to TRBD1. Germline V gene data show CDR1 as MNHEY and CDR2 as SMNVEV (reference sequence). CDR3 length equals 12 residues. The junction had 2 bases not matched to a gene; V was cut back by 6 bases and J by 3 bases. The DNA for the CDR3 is TGTGCCAGCAGCCGGACAGGCTACGAGCAGTACTTC. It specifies CASSRTGYEQYF.

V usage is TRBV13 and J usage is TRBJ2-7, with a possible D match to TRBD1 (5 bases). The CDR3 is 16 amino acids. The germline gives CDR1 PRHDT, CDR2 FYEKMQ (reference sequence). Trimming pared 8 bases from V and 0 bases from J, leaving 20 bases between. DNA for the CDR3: TGTGCCAGCTCTCTAAGGTGGGGCAGGGACTCCTACGAGCAGTACTTC. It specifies CASSLRWGRDSYEQYF.

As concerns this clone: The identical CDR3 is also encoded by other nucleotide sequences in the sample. This CDR3 reads CASSQEPPPNTGELFF. The CDR3 DNA sequence: TGCGCCAGCAGCCAAGAACCCCCCCCGAACACCGGGGAGCTGTTTTTT. This chain joins TRBV4-3 and TRBJ2-2; no reliable D call. Per the germline V gene, CDR1 is LGHNA and CDR2 is YSLEER. The CDR3 runs 16 residues. V was shortened by 0 bases and J by 0 bases, with 8 bases between the two germline ends.

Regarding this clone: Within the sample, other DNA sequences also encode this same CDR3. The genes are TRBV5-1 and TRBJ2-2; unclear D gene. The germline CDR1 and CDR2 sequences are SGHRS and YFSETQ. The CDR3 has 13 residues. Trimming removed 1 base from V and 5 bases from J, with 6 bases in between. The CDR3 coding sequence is TGCGCCAGCAGCTTGCTAGGTACCGGGGAGCTGTTTTTT. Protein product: CASSLLGTGELFF.

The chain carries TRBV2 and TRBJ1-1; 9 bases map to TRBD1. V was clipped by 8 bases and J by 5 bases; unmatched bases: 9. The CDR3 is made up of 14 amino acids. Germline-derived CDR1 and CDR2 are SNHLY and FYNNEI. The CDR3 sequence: CASVTQGARTEAFF. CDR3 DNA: TGTGCCAGCGTAACACAGGGGGCGCGGACTGAAGCTTTCTTT.

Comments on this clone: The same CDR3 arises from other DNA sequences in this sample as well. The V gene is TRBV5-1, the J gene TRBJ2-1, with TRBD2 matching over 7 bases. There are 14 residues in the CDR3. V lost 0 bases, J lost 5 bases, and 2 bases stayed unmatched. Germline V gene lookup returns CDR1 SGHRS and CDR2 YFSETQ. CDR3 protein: CASSLGLAHNEQFF. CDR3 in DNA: TGCGCCAGCAGCTTGGGACTAGCCCACAATGAGCAGTTCTTC.

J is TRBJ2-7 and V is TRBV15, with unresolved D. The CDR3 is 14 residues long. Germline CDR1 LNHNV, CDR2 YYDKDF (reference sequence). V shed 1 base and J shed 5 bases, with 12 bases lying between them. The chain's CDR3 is CATSRGSSVDEQYF. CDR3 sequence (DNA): TGTGCCACCAGCAGAGGGTCGTCGGTGGACGAGCAGTACTTC.

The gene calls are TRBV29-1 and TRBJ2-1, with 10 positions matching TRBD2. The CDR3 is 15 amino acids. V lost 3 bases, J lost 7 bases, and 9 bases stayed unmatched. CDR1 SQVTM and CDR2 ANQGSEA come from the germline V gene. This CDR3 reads CSVDGRAGGQNEQFF. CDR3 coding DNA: TGCAGCGTTGATGGGAGAGCGGGAGGGCAAAATGAGCAGTTCTTC.

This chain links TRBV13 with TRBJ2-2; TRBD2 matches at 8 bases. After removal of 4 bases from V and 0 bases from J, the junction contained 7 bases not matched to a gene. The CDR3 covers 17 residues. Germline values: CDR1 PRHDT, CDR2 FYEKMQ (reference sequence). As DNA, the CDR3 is TGTGCCAGCAGCTCCTATCCGGGACTAGCGAACACCGGGGAGCTGTTTTTT. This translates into CASSSYPGLANTGELFF.

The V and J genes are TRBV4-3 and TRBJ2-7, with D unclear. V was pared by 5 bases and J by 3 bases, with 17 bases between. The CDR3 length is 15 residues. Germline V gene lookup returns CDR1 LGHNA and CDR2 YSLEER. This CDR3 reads CASSSEKALYYEQYF. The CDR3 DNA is TGCGCCAGCAGCAGCGAGAAGGCCCTATACTACGAGCAGTACTTC.

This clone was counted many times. The CDR3 nucleotides read TGTGCCAGCAGCCAAGAACTAGCGGGCACAGATACGCAGTATTTT. Translation: CASSQELAGTDTQYF. The chain combines TRBV14 with TRBJ2-3; TRBD2 agrees at 8 bases. Germline CDR1 SGHDN, CDR2 FVKESK. The CDR3 sequence is 15 residues long. V lost 0 bases and J lost 1; bases outside the gene matches: 0.

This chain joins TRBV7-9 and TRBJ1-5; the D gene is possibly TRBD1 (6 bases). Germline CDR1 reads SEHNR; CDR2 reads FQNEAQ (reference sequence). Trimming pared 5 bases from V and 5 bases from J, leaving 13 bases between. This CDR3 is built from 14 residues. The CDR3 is CASSPQGWDQPQHF. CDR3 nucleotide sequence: TGTGCCAGCAGCCCACAGGGTTGGGATCAGCCCCAGCATTTT.

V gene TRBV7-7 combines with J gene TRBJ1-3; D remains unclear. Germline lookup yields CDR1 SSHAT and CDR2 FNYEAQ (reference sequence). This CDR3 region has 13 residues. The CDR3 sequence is CAVTQLSGNTIYF. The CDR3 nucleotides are TGTGCTGTAACACAACTCTCTGGAAACACCATATATTTT.

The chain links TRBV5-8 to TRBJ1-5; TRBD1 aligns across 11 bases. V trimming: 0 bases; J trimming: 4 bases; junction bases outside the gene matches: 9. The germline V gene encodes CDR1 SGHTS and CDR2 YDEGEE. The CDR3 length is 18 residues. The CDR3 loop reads CASSLGTGGVGINQPQHF. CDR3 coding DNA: TGTGCCAGCAGCTTGGGGACAGGGGGCGTGGGTATTAATCAGCCCCAGCATTTT.

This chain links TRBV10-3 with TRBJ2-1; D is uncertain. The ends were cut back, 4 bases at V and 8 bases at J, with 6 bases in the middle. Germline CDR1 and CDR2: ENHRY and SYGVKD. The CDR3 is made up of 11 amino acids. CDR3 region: CAISANHEQFF. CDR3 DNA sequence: TGTGCCATCAGTGCTAATCATGAGCAGTTCTTC.